One sample yielded the 21 T cell receptor beta chains listed below, sequenced in a study of T cells in Graves' hyperthyroidism and ophthalmopathy. RNA transcripts gave rise to amplified TCR beta CDR3 regions. RT-PCR in the first round (using the HTBI primer set) targeted the TCR CDR3. One entry per CDR3 protein results from TCRdb running MiXCR on the multiplex PCR reads. The sample consists of roughly 660,000 distinct CDR3 sequences, around 15% of them appearing once. Sequencing was done on a sample of blood. The receptors stem from a man aged 50 to 59 with Graves' hyperthyroidism.

The sample holds a few counts of this clonotype. The rearrangement uses TRBV9 and TRBJ1-2; 9 positions agree with TRBD1. CDR1 is SGDLS, CDR2 YYNGEE, per germline. This CDR3 comprises 16 residues. The ends lost 3 bases at V and 4 bases at J; junction bases unmatched: 10. CDR3 protein: CASSAGTGTLGYGYTF. CDR3 in DNA: TGTGCCAGCAGCGCGGGGACAGGGACCTTGGGCTATGGCTACACCTTC.

The chain couples TRBV20-1 to TRBJ1-1; D possibly corresponds to TRBD1 (6 bases). Trimming stripped 3 bases from V and 3 bases from J, with 11 bases between. Germline loops: CDR1 DFQATT, CDR2 SNEGSKA (reference sequence). This CDR3 contains 13 residues. CDR3 sequence: CSARRSGDTEAFF. Written as DNA, the CDR3 is TGCAGTGCTAGGAGATCAGGGGACACTGAAGCTTTCTTT.

This clonotype was seen more than once but under ten times. This chain connects TRBV6-1 to TRBJ1-5; a possible D gene is TRBD1 (6 bases). The V end was cut by 7 bases, the J end by 2 bases, with 21 bases between. The CDR3 extends over 17 amino acids. Germline V lookup: CDR1 MNHNS, CDR2 SASEGT. CDR3 protein: CASIVGQWTAGNQPQHF. DNA for the CDR3: TGTGCCAGCATTGTCGGACAGTGGACGGCCGGCAATCAGCCCCAGCATTTT.

This clonotype was seen at least ten times. The chain recombines TRBV28 with TRBJ2-7; perhaps TRBD1 as D (5 bases). The CDR3 covers 15 residues. The V and J ends lost 5 bases and 2 bases respectively, with 16 bases between them. CDR1 MDHEN and CDR2 SYDVKM come from the germline V gene. CDR3 in amino acids: CASSLGAGSPYEQYF. The CDR3 bases are TGTGCCAGCAGTCTTGGGGCAGGCTCCCCCTACGAGCAGTACTTC.

This clonotype was counted at least ten times. This chain uses TRBV7-8 with TRBJ1-5; D is ambiguous. The CDR3 extends over 12 amino acids. Germline V CDR1 and CDR2: SGHVS, FQNEAQ. V lost 5 bases, J lost 7 bases, and 9 bases lay in between. CDR3 in DNA: TGTGCCAGCAGCCGGATGCAACAGCCCCAGCATTTT. This encodes CASSRMQQPQHF.

This clonotype was found many times. The V and J genes are TRBV6-1 and TRBJ2-1; D is undetermined. Germline V CDR1 and CDR2: MNHNS, SASEGT. V was shortened by 5 bases and J by 4 bases, with 15 bases between the two germline ends. The CDR3 has 15 residues. The CDR3 protein is CASSSELTPYNEQFF. The CDR3 DNA is TGTGCCAGCAGTTCTGAACTAACGCCATACAATGAGCAGTTCTTC.

This clonotype was observed many times. The chain uses TRBV11-1 and TRBJ2-3; D might be TRBD1 (6 bases). The V end lost 5 bases, the J end lost 2 bases, and 17 bases lay between the germline ends. Germline CDR1 SGHAT, CDR2 FQDESV (reference sequence). The CDR3 sequence is 16 residues long. Written as DNA, the CDR3 is TGTGCCAGCAGCCCGGACAGTTTTCTAGTCACAGATACGCAGTATTTT. Its translation: CASSPDSFLVTDTQYF.

This chain joins TRBV30 and TRBJ2-3; 11 bases fit TRBD2. This CDR3 has 16 amino acids. V shed 0 bases and J 3 bases; nucleotides not matched to a gene: 5. Germline assignment: CDR1 GTSNPN and CDR2 SVGIG (reference sequence). The CDR3 coding sequence is TGTGCCTGGAGTGTACTAGCGGGAGTGGGGACAGATACGCAGTATTTT. Translation: CAWSVLAGVGTDTQYF.

This clonotype has ten or more counts. V usage is TRBV5-1 and J usage is TRBJ2-7; weak D call: TRBD1 (6 bases). Trimming left V 0 bases short and J 4 bases short, with 17 bases between. The CDR3 consists of 16 residues. The germline V gene encodes CDR1 SGHRS and CDR2 YFSETQ. The CDR3 DNA follows: TGCGCCAGCAGCTTGGCCGTAAACAGGGACGCTTACGAGCAGTACTTC. Translation gives CASSLAVNRDAYEQYF.

A few counts support this clonotype. The genes are TRBV29-1 and TRBJ1-1; D is possibly TRBD1 (6 bases). V dropped 7 bases and J dropped 0 bases, with 15 bases sitting between them. The CDR3 covers 14 residues. The germline V gene has CDR1 SQVTM and CDR2 ANQGSEA. The CDR3 region is CSAAGGAMNTEAFF. The CDR3 DNA reads TGCAGCGCCGCGGGGGGGGCCATGAACACTGAAGCTTTCTTT.

The CDR3 sequence is CASSLTRYEQFF. The CDR3 nucleotides are TGCGCCAGCAGCCTGACTCGTTATGAGCAGTTCTTC. The chain couples TRBV10-2 to TRBJ2-1; D remains unclear. The CDR3 extends over 12 amino acids. From germline, CDR1 is WSHSY and CDR2 SAAADI. V lost 6 bases to trimming and J lost 8 bases, with 11 bases between them.

This clonotype was observed at least ten times. The chain is built from TRBV30 and TRBJ2-1; D possibly corresponds to TRBD1 (5 bases). The CDR3 sequence is 13 residues long. Deletions cut 0 bases from V and 9 bases from J, with 12 bases between. Germline V gives CDR1 GTSNPN, CDR2 SVGIG (reference sequence). The DNA of the CDR3 is TGTGCCTGGAGTGTAGCAGGGCGGACTGAGCAGTTCTTC. This codes for CAWSVAGRTEQFF.

V is TRBV5-1 and J is TRBJ2-7; tentatively, D is TRBD2 (6 bases). Germline values: CDR1 SGHRS, CDR2 YFSETQ. This CDR3 has 15 residues. Trimming removed 4 bases at V and 2 bases at J, with 16 bases between. This chain's CDR3 is CASSHAPGTPYEQYF. The CDR3, as DNA: TGCGCCAGCAGCCACGCCCCCGGGACTCCCTACGAGCAGTACTTC.

The chain joins TRBV25-1 to TRBJ1-6; D not resolved. Germline V CDR1 and CDR2: MGHDK, SYGVNS. CDR3 length: 14 amino acids. V was cut by 6 bases and J by 10 bases, with 16 bases left in between. The DNA of the CDR3 is TGTGCCAGCAGGCCGGACGGGAGGTACTCACCCCTCCACTTT. As protein: CASRPDGRYSPLHF. Filled out from reference TRBV25-1 and TRBJ1-6, the complete variable domain reads EADIYQTPRYLVIGTGKKITLECSQTMGHDKMYWYQQDPGMELHLIHYSYGVNSTEKGDLSSESTVSRIRTEHFPLTLESARPSHTSQYLCASRPDGRYSPLHFGNGTRLTVT.

The rearrangement joins TRBV5-6 to TRBJ1-2, with D unclear. CDR1 and CDR2 (germline): SGHDT, YYEEEE. The CDR3 consists of 13 residues. V was clipped by 9 bases and J by 5 bases, with 17 bases between them. The CDR3 sequence is CATSSRGGYGYTF. CDR3 coding DNA: TGTGCCACCTCTAGCCGGGGAGGGTATGGCTACACCTTC. The entire variable domain, with the rest obtained from reference TRBV5-6 and TRBJ1-2, is as follows: DAGVTQSPTHLIKTRGQQVTLRCSPKSGHDTVSWYQQALGQGPQFIFQYYEEEERQRGNFPDRFSGHQFPNYSSELNVNALLLGDSALYLCATSSRGGYGYTFGSGTRLTVV.

This clonotype was recorded at least ten times. V gene TRBV7-6 combines with J gene TRBJ2-7, with a tentative D call TRBD1 (5 bases). The germline V gene has CDR1 SGHVS and CDR2 FNYEAQ. This CDR3 has 16 amino acids. V was cut by 6 bases and J by 0 bases, with 18 bases left in between. The DNA of the CDR3 is TGTGCCAGCAGTGACAGACTGGCATCGAGCTCCTACGAGCAGTACTTC. Translating it yields CASSDRLASSSYEQYF. The variable domain in full, completed from reference TRBV7-6 and TRBJ2-7, reads GAGVSQSPRYKVTKRGQDVALRCDPISGHVSLYWYRQALGQGPEFLTYFNYEAQQDKSGLPNDRFSAERPEGSISTLTIQRTEQRDSAMYRCASSDRLASSSYEQYFGPGTRLTVT.

This rearrangement joins TRBV28 to TRBJ1-3; TRBD1 matches at 11 bases. This CDR3 contains 16 residues. CDR1 and CDR2 from the germline V gene are MDHEN and SYDVKM. Trimming took 4 bases from V and 4 from J; bases not matched to a gene: 6. The CDR3 coding sequence is TGTGCCAGCAGTTCACCGGGACAGGGGGTAGGAAACACCATATATTTT. Translation: CASSSPGQGVGNTIYF. Drawing the rest from reference TRBV28 and TRBJ1-3, the complete variable domain is DVKVTQSSRYLVKRTGEKVFLECVQDMDHENMFWYRQDPGLGLRLIYFSYDVKMKEKGDIPEGYSVSREKKERFSLILESASTNQTSMYLCASSSPGQGVGNTIYFGEGSWLTVV.

This clonotype was counted only a few times. The chain links TRBV18 to TRBJ1-5; maybe TRBD1 (5 bases). The CDR3 sequence is 16 residues long. Trimming stripped 4 bases from V and 2 bases from J, with 15 bases between. Per the germline V gene, CDR1 is KGHSH and CDR2 is LQKENI. This CDR3 is CASSLQSPGRNQPQHF. CDR3 in DNA: TGTGCCAGCTCACTCCAGAGTCCGGGACGCAATCAGCCCCAGCATTTT. The full variable domain, in which reference TRBV18 and TRBJ1-5 provide the parts outside the CDR3, is NAGVMQNPRHLVRRRGQEARLRCSPMKGHSHVYWYRQLPEEGLKFMVYLQKENIIDESGMPKERFSAEFPKEGPSILRIQQVVRGDSAAYFCASSLQSPGRNQPQHFGDGTRLSIL.

V gene TRBV20-1 combines with J gene TRBJ2-5, with 11 bases fitting TRBD2. Germline CDR1 and CDR2: DFQATT and SNEGSKA (reference sequence). The CDR3 consists of 14 residues. CDR3: CRGGTSGFQETQYF. CDR3 bases: TGCAGGGGAGGGACTAGCGGATTCCAAGAGACCCAGTACTTC.

CDR3 protein: CASSPWGVSYEQYF. DNA of the CDR3: TGTGCCAGTAGCCCCTGGGGGGTTTCCTACGAGCAGTACTTC. This rearrangement joins TRBV19 to TRBJ2-7, with a weak D call TRBD2 (6 bases). Per germline, CDR1 LNHDA and CDR2 SQIVND (reference sequence). CDR3 length: 14 residues. V was trimmed by 6 bases and J by 1 base, leaving 13 bases between them.

This clonotype came up a few times. The rearrangement uses TRBV30 and TRBJ1-1; a possible D gene is TRBD1 (5 bases). Germline V gene lookup returns CDR1 GTSNPN and CDR2 SVGIG (reference sequence). The CDR3 loop spans 12 amino acids. V dropped 3 bases and J dropped 4 bases, with 9 bases sitting between them. CDR3 amino acids: CAWSDTGTEAFF. Written as DNA, the CDR3 is TGTGCCTGGAGCGACACAGGCACTGAAGCTTTCTTT.